The 6 T cell receptor beta chains below come from one sample, sequenced in a study of T and B cells in COVID-19 patients. TRB rearrangements were amplified by multiplex PCR with BIOMED2 TRB-A/B primers. TCRdb processed the multiplex PCR reads anew with MiXCR; each CDR3 protein has one entry. The table lists 4,500 to 6,500 distinct CDR3 sequences, roughly 26% of them singletons. Each TRB amplification used 250-500 ng of genomic DNA from blood. Material: blood. The receptor set was obtained from a human donor with active COVID-19.

This clonotype is judged medium-sized. The chain employs TRBV6-1 and TRBJ2-3; 12 bases map to TRBD2. The ends lost 3 bases at V and 2 bases at J; junction bases unmatched: 9. Germline CDR1 is MNHNS and CDR2 is SASEGT. CDR3 size: 18 residues. CDR3 region: CASSDGGGLAGPTDTQYF. As DNA, the CDR3 is TGTGCCAGCAGTGACGGAGGGGGACTAGCGGGCCCCACAGATACGCAGTATTTT.

In this sample, this clonotype turned up many times. The J gene is TRBJ1-5, the V gene TRBV19, with D tentatively TRBD1 (6 bases). Germline assignment: CDR1 LNHDA and CDR2 SQIVND (reference sequence). This CDR3 contains 17 residues. The V end was cut by 0 bases, the J end by 0 bases, with 12 bases between. Here the CDR3 reads CASSIDTRGVSNQPQHF. CDR3 in DNA: TGTGCCAGTAGTATAGATACCAGGGGTGTTAGCAATCAGCCCCAGCATTTT.

The V and J genes are TRBV19 and TRBJ2-3, with D maybe TRBD2 (6 bases). The CDR3 is 12 residues long. The V gene lost 4 bases and the J gene lost 6 bases, with 8 bases spanning the gap. Germline CDR1 and CDR2: LNHDA and SQIVND (reference sequence). CDR3 nucleotides: TGTGCCAGTAGTAATGGGGGGGATACGCAGTATTTT. Amino acids: CASSNGGDTQYF.

This clonotype was seen more than once but under ten times. CDR3 sequence: CASSSLITGNYGYTF. The CDR3 coding sequence is TGTGCCAGCAGTTCACTTATTACAGGGAACTATGGCTACACCTTC. The rearrangement uses TRBV27 and TRBJ1-2; TRBD1 might be the D (6 bases). With 4 bases removed from V and 2 bases from J, the gap between germline ends came to 14 bases. The CDR3 spans 15 residues. Germline V gene lookup returns CDR1 MNHEY and CDR2 SMNVEV (reference sequence).

This clonotype is termed medium-sized. The chain carries TRBV19 and TRBJ2-7; D uncertain. V was shortened by 5 bases and J by 6 bases, with 11 bases between the two germline ends. This CDR3 comprises 12 residues. CDR1 is LNHDA, CDR2 SQIVND, per germline (reference sequence). CDR3 sequence: CASSPGWGEQYF. In DNA form, the CDR3 reads TGTGCCAGTAGTCCCGGGTGGGGCGAGCAGTACTTC.

Concerning this clonotype itself: This sequence may be a read error, since a much larger clone differs from it by one base. V gene TRBV12-3 or TRBV12-4 combines with J gene TRBJ1-3; D gene ambiguous. The CDR3 extends over 13 amino acids. The DNA of the CDR3 is TGTGCCGGCAGTTTATACGCTGGAAACACCATATATTTT. Translated, it gives CAGSLYAGNTIYF.